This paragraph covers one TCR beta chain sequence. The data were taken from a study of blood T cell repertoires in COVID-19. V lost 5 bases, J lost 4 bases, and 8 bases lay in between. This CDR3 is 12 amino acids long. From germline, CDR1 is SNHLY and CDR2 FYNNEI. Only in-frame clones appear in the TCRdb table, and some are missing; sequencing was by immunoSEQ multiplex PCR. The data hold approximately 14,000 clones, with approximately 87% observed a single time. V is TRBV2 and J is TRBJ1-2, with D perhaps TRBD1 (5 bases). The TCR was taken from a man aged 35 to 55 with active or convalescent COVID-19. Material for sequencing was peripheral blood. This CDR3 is CASSRTPYGYTF. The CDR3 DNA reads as TGTGCCAGCAGTAGGACACCCTATGGCTACACCTTC.